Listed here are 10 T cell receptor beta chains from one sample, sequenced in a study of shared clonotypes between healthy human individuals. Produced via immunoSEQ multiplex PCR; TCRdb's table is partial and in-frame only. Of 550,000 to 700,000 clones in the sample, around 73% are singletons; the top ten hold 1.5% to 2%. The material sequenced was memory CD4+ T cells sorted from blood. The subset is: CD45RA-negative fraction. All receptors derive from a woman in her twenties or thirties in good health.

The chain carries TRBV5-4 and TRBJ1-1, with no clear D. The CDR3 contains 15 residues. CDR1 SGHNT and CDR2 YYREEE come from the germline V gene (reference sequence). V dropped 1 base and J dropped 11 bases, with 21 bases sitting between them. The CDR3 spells CASSLKAREGARAFF. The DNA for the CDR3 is TGTGCCAGCAGCTTGAAGGCGCGTGAGGGCGCTCGGGCTTTCTTT.

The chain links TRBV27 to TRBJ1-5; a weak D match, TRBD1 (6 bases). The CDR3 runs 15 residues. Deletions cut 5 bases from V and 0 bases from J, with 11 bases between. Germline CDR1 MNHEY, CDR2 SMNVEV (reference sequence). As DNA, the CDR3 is TGTGCCAGCAGTCCAGGGACACGTAGCAATCAGCCCCAGCATTTT. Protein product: CASSPGTRSNQPQHF.

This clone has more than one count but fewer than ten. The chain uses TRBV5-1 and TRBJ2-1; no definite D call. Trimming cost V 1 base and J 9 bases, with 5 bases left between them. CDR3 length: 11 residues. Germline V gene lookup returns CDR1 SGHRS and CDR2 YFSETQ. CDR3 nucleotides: TGCGCCAGCAGCTTGCACGGTGAGCAGTTCTTC. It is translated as CASSLHGEQFF.

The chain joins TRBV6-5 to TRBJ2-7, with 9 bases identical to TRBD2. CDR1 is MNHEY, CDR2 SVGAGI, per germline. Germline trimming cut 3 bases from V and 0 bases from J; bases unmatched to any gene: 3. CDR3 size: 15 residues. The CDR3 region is CASSYSSGTSYEQYF. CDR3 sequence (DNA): TGTGCCAGCAGTTATTCTAGCGGGACCTCCTACGAGCAGTACTTC.

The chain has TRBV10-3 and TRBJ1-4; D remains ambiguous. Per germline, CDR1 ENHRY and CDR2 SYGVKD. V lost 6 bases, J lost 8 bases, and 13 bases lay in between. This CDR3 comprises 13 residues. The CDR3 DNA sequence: TGTGCCATCAGGCCCGGTGCGAACGAAAAACTGTTTTTT. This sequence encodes CAIRPGANEKLFF.

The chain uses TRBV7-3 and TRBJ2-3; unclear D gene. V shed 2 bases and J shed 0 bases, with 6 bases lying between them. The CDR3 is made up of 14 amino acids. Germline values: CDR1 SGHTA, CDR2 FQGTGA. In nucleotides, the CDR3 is TGTGCCAGCAGCTTACTAGGGAGCACAGATACGCAGTATTTT. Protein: CASSLLGSTDTQYF.

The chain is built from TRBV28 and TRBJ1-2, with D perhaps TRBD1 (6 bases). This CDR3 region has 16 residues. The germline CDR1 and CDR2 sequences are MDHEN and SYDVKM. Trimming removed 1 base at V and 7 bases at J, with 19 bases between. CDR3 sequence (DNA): TGTGCCAGCAGTTTATACCGGGGGACGAGGGGGTTTGGCTACACCTTC. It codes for CASSLYRGTRGFGYTF.

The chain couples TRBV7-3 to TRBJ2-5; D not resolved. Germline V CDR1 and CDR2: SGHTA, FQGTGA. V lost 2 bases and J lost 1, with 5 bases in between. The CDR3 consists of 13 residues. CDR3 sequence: CASSLYSQETQYF. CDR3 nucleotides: TGTGCCAGCAGCTTATACAGCCAAGAGACCCAGTACTTC. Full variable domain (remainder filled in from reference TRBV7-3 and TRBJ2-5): GAGVSQTPSNKVTEKGKYVELRCDPISGHTALYWYRQSLGQGPEFLIYFQGTGAADDSGLPNDRFFAVRPEGSVSTLKIQRTERGDSAVYLCASSLYSQETQYFGPGTRLLVL.

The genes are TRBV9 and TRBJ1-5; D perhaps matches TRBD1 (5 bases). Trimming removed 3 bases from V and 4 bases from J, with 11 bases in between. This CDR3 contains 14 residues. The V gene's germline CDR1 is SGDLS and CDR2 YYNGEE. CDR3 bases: TGTGCCAGCAGCGCGGGGACTTGGAATCAGCCCCAGCATTTT. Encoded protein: CASSAGTWNQPQHF.

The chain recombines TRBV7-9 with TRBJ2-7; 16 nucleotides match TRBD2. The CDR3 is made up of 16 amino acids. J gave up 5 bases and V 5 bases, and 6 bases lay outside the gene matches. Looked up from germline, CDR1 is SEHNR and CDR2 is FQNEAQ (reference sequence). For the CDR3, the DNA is TGTGCCAGCAGCCCAGGGACTAGCGGGAGGGCAGACGAGCAGTACTTC. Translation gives CASSPGTSGRADEQYF.